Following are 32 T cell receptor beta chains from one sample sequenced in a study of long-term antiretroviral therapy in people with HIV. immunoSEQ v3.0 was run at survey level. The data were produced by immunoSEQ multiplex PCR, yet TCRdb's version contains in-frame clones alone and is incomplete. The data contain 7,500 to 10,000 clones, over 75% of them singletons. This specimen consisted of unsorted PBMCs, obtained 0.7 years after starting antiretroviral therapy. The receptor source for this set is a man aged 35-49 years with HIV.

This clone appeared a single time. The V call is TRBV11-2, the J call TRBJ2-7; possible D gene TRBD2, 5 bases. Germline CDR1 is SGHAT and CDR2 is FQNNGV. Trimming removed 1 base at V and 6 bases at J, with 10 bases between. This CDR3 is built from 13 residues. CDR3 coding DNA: TGTGCCAGCAGCTTAGTAAGAGGGTTCGAGCAGTACTTC. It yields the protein CASSLVRGFEQYF.

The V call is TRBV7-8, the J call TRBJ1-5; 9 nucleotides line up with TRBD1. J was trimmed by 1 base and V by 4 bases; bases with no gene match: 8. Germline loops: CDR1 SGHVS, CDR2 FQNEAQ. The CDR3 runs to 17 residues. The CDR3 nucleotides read TGTGCCAGCAGCTCGCCCCCGGGACAGGGAAGCAATCAGCCCCAGCATTTT. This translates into CASSSPPGQGSNQPQHF.

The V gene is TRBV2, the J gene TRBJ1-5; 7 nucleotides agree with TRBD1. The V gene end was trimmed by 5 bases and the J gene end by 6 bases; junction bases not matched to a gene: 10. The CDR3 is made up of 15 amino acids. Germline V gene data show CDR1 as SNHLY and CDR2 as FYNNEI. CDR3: CASSTGDSPGQPQHF. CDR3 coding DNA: TGTGCCAGCAGTACAGGGGACAGCCCCGGTCAGCCCCAGCATTTT.

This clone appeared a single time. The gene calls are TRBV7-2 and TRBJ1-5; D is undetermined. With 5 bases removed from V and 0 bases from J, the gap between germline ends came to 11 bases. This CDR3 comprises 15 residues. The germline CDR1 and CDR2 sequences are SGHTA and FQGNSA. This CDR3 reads CASSASGYSNQPQHF. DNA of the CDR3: TGTGCCAGCAGCGCGTCAGGATATAGCAATCAGCCCCAGCATTTT. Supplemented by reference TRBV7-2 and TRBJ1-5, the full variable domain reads GAGVSQSPSNKVTEKGKDVELRCDPISGHTALYWYRQSLGQGLEFLIYFQGNSAPDKSGLPSDRFSAERTGGSVSTLTIQRTQQEDSAVYLCASSASGYSNQPQHFGDGTRLSIL.

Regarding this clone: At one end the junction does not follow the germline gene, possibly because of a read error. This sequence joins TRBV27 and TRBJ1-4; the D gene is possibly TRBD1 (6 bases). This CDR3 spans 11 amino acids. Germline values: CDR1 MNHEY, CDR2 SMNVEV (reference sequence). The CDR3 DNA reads TGTGCCAGCGAGGGGGGTCTAAAAACTGTTTTT. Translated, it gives CASEGGLKTVF.

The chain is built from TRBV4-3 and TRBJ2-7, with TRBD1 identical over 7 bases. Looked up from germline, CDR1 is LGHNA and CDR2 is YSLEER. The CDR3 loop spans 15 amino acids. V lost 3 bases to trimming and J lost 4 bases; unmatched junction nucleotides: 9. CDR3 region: CASSHQAQGPYEQYF. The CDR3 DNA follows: TGCGCCAGCAGCCACCAGGCACAGGGGCCTTACGAGCAGTACTTC.

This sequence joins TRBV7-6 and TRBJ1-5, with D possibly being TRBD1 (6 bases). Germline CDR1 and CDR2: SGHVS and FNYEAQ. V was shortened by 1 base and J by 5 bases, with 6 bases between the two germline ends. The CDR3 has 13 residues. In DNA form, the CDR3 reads TGTGCCAGCAGCTTAGAGGGGGATCAGCCCCAGCATTTT. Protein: CASSLEGDQPQHF.

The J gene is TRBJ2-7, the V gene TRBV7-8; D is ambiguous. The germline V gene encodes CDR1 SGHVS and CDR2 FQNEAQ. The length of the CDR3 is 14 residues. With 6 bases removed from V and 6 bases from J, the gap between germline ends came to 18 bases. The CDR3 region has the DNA TGTGCCAGCAGTCTCCAGCTCGGCGTCGGCGAGCAGTACTTC. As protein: CASSLQLGVGEQYF.

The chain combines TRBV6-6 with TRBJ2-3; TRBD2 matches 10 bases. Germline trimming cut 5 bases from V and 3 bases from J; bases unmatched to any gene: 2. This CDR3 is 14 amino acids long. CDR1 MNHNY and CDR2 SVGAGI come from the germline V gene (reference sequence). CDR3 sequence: CASSGLAVTDTQYF. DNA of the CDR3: TGTGCCAGCAGTGGACTAGCGGTTACAGATACGCAGTATTTT.

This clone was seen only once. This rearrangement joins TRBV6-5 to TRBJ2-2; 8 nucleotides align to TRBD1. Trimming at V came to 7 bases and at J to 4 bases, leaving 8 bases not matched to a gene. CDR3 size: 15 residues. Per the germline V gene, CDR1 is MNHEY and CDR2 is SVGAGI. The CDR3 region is CASNLRTGSTGELFF. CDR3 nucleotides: TGTGCCAGCAACCTTAGGACAGGGAGCACCGGGGAGCTGTTTTTT.

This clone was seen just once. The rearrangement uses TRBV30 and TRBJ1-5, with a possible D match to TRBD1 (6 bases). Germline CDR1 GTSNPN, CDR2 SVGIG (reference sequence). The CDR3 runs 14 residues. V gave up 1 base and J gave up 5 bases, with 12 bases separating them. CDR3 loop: CAWSGQEPYQPQHF. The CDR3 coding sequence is TGTGCCTGGAGTGGACAGGAACCTTATCAGCCCCAGCATTTT.

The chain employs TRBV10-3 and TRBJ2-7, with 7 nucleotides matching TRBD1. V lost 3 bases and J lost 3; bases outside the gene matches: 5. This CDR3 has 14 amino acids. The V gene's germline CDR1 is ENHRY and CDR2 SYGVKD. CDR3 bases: TGTGCCATCAGTGAAGAGAACAGGGGCTACGAGCAGTACTTC. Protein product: CAISEENRGYEQYF.

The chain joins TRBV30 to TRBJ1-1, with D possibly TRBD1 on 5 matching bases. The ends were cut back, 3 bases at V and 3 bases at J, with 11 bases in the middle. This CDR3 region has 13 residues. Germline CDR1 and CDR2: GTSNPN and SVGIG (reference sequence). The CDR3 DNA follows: TGTGCCTGGAGACGGGGGTTGGACACTGAAGCTTTCTTT. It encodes CAWRRGLDTEAFF. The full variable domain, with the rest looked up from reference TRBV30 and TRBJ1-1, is SQTIHQWPATLVQPVGSPLSLECTVEGTSNPNLYWYRQAAGRGLQLLFYSVGIGQISSEVPQNLSASRPQDRQFILSSKKLLLSDSGFYLCAWRRGLDTEAFFGQGTRLTVV.

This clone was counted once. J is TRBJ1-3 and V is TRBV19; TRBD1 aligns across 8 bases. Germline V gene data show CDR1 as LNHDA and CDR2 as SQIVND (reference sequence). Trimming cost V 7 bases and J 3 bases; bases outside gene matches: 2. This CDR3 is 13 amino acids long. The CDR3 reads CASTTGDGNTIYF. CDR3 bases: TGTGCCAGTACGACAGGGGATGGAAACACCATATATTTT.

CDR3 region: CASSSEMNTEAFF. Here the CDR3 DNA reads TGTGCCAGCAGCTCAGAGATGAACACTGAAGCTTTCTTT. The genes are TRBV7-9 and TRBJ1-1; D gene uncertain. This CDR3 has 13 amino acids. The V end lost 4 bases, the J end lost 0 bases, and 6 bases lay between the germline ends. Germline V gene data show CDR1 as SEHNR and CDR2 as FQNEAQ (reference sequence).

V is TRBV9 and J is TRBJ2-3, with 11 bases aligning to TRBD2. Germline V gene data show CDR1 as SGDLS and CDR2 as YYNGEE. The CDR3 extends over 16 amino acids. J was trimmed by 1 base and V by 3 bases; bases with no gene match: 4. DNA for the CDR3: TGTGCCAGCAGCGCGACGGGACTAGCGGGCACAGATACGCAGTATTTT. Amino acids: CASSATGLAGTDTQYF.

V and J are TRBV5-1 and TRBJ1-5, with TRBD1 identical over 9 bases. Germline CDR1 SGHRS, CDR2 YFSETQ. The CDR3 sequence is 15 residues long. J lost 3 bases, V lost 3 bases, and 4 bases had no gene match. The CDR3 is CASSSTGGDNQPQHF. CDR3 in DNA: TGCGCCAGCAGCTCAACAGGGGGCGACAATCAGCCCCAGCATTTT.

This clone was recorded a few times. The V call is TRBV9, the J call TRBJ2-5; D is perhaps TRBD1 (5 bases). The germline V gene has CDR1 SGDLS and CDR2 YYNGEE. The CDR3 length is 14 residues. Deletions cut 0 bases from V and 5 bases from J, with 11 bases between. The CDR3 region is CASSVGQGYETQYF. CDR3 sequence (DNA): TGTGCCAGCAGCGTAGGCCAGGGCTACGAGACCCAGTACTTC.

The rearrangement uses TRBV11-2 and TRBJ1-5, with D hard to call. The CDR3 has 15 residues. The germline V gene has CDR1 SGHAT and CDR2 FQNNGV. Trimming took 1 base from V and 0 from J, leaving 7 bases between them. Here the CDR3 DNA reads TGTGCCAGCAGCTTAGGGTTCAATAGCAATCAGCCCCAGCATTTT. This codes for CASSLGFNSNQPQHF. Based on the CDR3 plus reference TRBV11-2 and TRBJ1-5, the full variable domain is EAGVAQSPRYKIIEKRQSVAFWCNPISGHATLYWYQQILGQGPKLLIQFQNNGVVDDSQLPKDRFSAERLKGVDSTLKIQPAKLEDSAVYLCASSLGFNSNQPQHFGDGTRLSIL.

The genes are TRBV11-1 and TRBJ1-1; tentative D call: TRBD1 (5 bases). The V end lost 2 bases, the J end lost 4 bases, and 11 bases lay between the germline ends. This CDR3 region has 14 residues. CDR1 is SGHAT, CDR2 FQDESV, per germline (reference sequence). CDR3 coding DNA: TGTGCCAGCAGCTTACAGGGTATTCCCACTGAAGCTTTCTTT. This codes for CASSLQGIPTEAFF.

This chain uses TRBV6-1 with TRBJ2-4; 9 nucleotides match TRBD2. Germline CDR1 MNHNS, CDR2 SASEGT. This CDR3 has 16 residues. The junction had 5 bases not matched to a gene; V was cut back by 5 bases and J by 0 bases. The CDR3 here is CASSKGREGAKNIQYF. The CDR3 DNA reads TGTGCCAGCAGTAAAGGGCGGGAGGGAGCCAAAAACATTCAGTACTTC.

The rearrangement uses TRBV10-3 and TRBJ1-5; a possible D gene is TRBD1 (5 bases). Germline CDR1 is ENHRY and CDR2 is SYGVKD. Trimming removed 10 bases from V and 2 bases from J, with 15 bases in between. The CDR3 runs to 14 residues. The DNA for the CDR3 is TGTGCCACCAGGCGGGGGGAGGGCAATCAGCCCCAGCATTTT. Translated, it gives CATRRGEGNQPQHF.

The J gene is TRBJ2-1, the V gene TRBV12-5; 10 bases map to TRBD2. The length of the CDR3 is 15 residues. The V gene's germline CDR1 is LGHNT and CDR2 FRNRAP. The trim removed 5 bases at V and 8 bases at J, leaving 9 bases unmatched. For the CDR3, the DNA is TGTGCTAGTGGTCAGAGCGGGAGGGTAGGGGATGAGCAGTTCTTC. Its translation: CASGQSGRVGDEQFF.

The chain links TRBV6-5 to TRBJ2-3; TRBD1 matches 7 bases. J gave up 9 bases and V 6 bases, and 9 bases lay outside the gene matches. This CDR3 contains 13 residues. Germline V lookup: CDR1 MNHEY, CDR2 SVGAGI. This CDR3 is CASRGQDLGTQYF. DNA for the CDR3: TGTGCCAGCAGAGGACAGGACTTGGGGACGCAGTATTTT.

The CDR3 bases are TGTGCCAGCATCGGTCCTGCTGTTGAGCAGTTCTTC. Its translation: CASIGPAVEQFF. The V call is TRBV25-1, the J call TRBJ2-1; D unclear. V was cut by 7 bases and J by 9 bases, with 13 bases left in between. This CDR3 comprises 12 residues. Germline CDR1 is MGHDK and CDR2 is SYGVNS.

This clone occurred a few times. The CDR3 sequence: CASSQERGQVAAEAFF. DNA for the CDR3: TGCGCCAGCAGCCAAGAGCGGGGACAGGTGGCCGCTGAAGCTTTCTTT. The chain employs TRBV4-3 and TRBJ1-1; 8 bases are shared with TRBD1. The CDR3 length is 16 residues. After removal of 0 bases from V and 6 bases from J, the junction contained 9 bases not matched to a gene. Per the germline V gene, CDR1 is LGHNA and CDR2 is YSLEER.

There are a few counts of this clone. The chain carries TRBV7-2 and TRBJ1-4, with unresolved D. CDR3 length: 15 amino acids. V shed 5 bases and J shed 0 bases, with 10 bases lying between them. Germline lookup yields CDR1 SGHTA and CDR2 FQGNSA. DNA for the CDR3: TGTGCCAGCAGCCCCTACAGTGCAACTAATGAAAAACTGTTTTTT. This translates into CASSPYSATNEKLFF.

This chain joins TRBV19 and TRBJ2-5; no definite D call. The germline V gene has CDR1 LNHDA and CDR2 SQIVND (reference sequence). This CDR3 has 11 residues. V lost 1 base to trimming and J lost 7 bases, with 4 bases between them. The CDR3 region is CASSIGPTQYF. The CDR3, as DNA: TGTGCCAGTAGTATAGGACCGACCCAGTACTTC. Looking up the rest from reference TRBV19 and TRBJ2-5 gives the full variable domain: DGGITQSPKYLFRKEGQNVTLSCEQNLNHDAMYWYRQDPGQGLRLIYYSQIVNDFQKGDIAEGYSVSREKKESFPLTVTSAQKNPTAFYLCASSIGPTQYFGPGTRLLVL.

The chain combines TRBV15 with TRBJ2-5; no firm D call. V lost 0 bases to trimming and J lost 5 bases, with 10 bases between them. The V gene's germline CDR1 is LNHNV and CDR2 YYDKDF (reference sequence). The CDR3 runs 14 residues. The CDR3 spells CATSRDRGSETQYF. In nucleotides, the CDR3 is TGTGCCACCAGCAGAGATCGCGGCTCGGAGACCCAGTACTTC.

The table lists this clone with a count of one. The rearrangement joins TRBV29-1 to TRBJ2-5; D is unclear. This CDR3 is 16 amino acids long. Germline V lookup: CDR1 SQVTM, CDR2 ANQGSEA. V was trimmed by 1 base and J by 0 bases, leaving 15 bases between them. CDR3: CSVEVCWRLYQETQYF. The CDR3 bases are TGCAGCGTTGAAGTTTGTTGGCGGCTGTACCAAGAGACCCAGTACTTC.

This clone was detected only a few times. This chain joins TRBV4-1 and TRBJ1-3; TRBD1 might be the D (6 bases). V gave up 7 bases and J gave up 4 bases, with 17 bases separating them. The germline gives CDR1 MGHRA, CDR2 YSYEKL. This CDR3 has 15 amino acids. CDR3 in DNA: TGCGCCAGCACTCCACTTGTCCAGGGGGGAAACACCATATATTTT. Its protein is CASTPLVQGGNTIYF.

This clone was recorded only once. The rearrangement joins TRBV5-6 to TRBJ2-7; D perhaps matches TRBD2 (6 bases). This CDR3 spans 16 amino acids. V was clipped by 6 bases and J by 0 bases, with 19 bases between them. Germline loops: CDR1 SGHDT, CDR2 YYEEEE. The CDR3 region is CASNPPGVQGSYEQYF. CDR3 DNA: TGTGCCAGCAATCCCCCGGGGGTGCAGGGCTCCTACGAGCAGTACTTC.